This T cell receptor beta chain was documented in a study of CD8+ T cells in alopecia areata. Study as a whole: Twice daily, treated patients received 5 to 10 mg of oral tofacitinib. Regarding the study as a whole: Tissue-resident alphabeta T cells belonging to normal skin likewise get sequenced within scalp specimens.

Isolated RNA was reverse transcribed into cDNA used as the sequencing template. Some clones are missing from TCRdb's copy, which holds only in-frame ones; the method was immunoSEQ multiplex PCR. The sample holds approximately 180,000 clones; 59% are singletons and the top ten take about 14%. Using a FACSAria, the CD4+ and CD8+ T cells were sorted from the PBMCs. This clone was detected a few times. Its antigen is unidentified. CDR3 size: 15 residues. V was trimmed by 5 bases and J by 6 bases, leaving 14 bases between them. Germline CDR1 is LNHDA and CDR2 is SQIVND (reference sequence). Sequencing used CD4+ T cells sorted from blood, obtained at week 0. The chain combines TRBV19 with TRBJ1-6; D remains ambiguous. The clonotype comes from a human donor with alopecia areata. CDR3 DNA: TGTGCCAGTAGTCTCGCGGACGGTCGTAATTCACCCCTCCACTTT. It is translated as CASSLADGRNSPLHF.